These 8 T cell receptor beta chains originate from one sample sequenced in a study of blood T cells in healthy people across ages. A second PCR, run for about 7 to 12 cycles, used a sample-barcoded 5' primer plus a J-beta primer mix. One entry per CDR3 protein results from TCRdb running MiXCR on the 5' RACE reads. Of around 670,000 distinct CDR3 sequences listed, about 30% were seen once; the top ten hold 15% to 19%. The sequenced sample consisted of blood. Source of these receptors: a woman of 80 years or more in good health.

In its sample, this clonotype was seen many times. The gene calls are TRBV9 and TRBJ1-2, with a tentative D call TRBD1 (5 bases). The CDR3 contains 14 residues. Between the trimmed V and J ends, which lost 4 bases and 4 bases, there was a span of 14 bases. CDR1 is SGDLS, CDR2 YYNGEE, per germline. Here the CDR3 reads CASSSAGGGYGYTF. CDR3 nucleotides: TGTGCCAGCAGCTCTGCGGGGGGTGGCTATGGCTACACCTTC.

V gene TRBV29-1 combines with J gene TRBJ2-3, with TRBD1 as a possible D gene (5 bases). V lost 0 bases and J lost 4, with 8 bases in between. This CDR3 contains 13 residues. Looked up from germline, CDR1 is SQVTM and CDR2 is ANQGSEA. CDR3 sequence (DNA): TGCAGCGTTGAAGACAGGGCGTCAGATACGCAGTATTTT. It is translated as CSVEDRASDTQYF.

This clonotype came up many times. The J gene is TRBJ2-7, the V gene TRBV4-1, with D perhaps TRBD1 (6 bases). Germline assignment: CDR1 MGHRA and CDR2 YSYEKL. CDR3 length: 15 amino acids. Deletions cut 1 base from V and 0 bases from J, with 10 bases between. CDR3 bases: TGCGCCAGCAGCCAAGGTACAGGGAACTCCTACGAGCAGTACTTC. Its protein is CASSQGTGNSYEQYF.

The V gene is TRBV6-1, the J gene TRBJ2-6; no reliable D call. The CDR3 consists of 16 residues. CDR1 and CDR2 from the germline V gene are MNHNS and SASEGT. Between the trimmed V and J ends, which lost 2 bases and 2 bases, there was a span of 10 bases. The CDR3 region is CASSELGNTGANVLTF. In nucleotides, the CDR3 is TGTGCCAGCAGTGAACTTGGTAATACTGGGGCCAACGTCCTGACTTTC.

This clonotype was observed at least ten times. This sequence joins TRBV30 and TRBJ2-7, with no clear D. Trimming took off 8 bases at V and 5 bases at J, with 16 bases between the two ends. The germline gives CDR1 GTSNPN, CDR2 SVGIG (reference sequence). The CDR3 covers 12 residues. In DNA form, the CDR3 reads TGTGCCGAGCGCACAGCGAACAACGAGCAGTACTTC. Encoded protein: CAERTANNEQYF.

On this clonotype itself: At one end, the junction sequence differs from germline, possibly due to a read error. The V and J genes are TRBV7-9 and TRBJ1-1; D might be TRBD1 (5 bases). This CDR3 comprises 16 residues. Germline CDR1 and CDR2: SEHNR and FQNEAQ (reference sequence). The CDR3 here is CAGSPWGEGKGTEAFF. CDR3 DNA sequence: TGTGCCGGCAGCCCATGGGGAGAGGGGAAAGGCACTGAAGCTTTCTTT.

The sample holds many counts of this clonotype. The V gene is TRBV5-6, the J gene TRBJ2-3, with a tentative D call TRBD1 (5 bases). Per germline, CDR1 SGHDT and CDR2 YYEEEE. V was cut by 0 bases and J by 2 bases, with 13 bases left in between. The CDR3 sequence is 16 residues long. The CDR3 is CASSLVGAGTTDTQYF. Written as DNA, the CDR3 is TGTGCCAGCAGCTTGGTAGGGGCAGGTACCACAGATACGCAGTATTTT.

This clonotype was found many times. This chain joins TRBV5-1 and TRBJ2-3, with D possibly TRBD1 on 7 matching bases. Per germline, CDR1 SGHRS and CDR2 YFSETQ. CDR3 length: 14 residues. Trimming left V 2 bases short and J 7 bases short, with 14 bases between. CDR3 sequence reads: CASSLATGRNTQYF. CDR3 sequence (DNA): TGCGCCAGCAGCTTAGCGACAGGGAGGAATACGCAGTATTTT. Combining the CDR3 with reference TRBV5-1 and TRBJ2-3 gives the whole variable domain KAGVTQTPRYLIKTRGQQVTLSCSPISGHRSVSWYQQTPGQGLQFLFEYFSETQRNKGNFPGRFSGRQFSNSRSEMNVSTLELGDSALYLCASSLATGRNTQYFGPGTRLTVL.